This T cell receptor (beta chain) was recovered during a study of T cell repertoires in cytomegalovirus infection. Study conclusions and caveats: Cumulative frequency (of public TCR beta family members) identified carriers of CMV plus the relevant HLA.

This clonotype occurred many times. Its antigen is undetermined. MiXCR was run by TCRdb on the reads, yielding one entry per CDR3 protein. The data hold about 310,000 distinct CDR3 sequences, with roughly 15% observed a single time. There are 14 residues in the CDR3. V dropped 6 bases and J dropped 7 bases, with 19 bases sitting between them. Germline V gene data show CDR1 as SGHAT and CDR2 as FQNNGV. The TCR originated in a human donor in good health (CMV status not recorded). Some clones in this sample may be carry-over from other donors' samples. This rearrangement joins TRBV11-2 to TRBJ2-7, with D possibly being TRBD1 (5 bases). Material: PBMCs. As DNA, the CDR3 is TGTGCCAGCAGGGTGGGGCCCACGGTGGGTGAGCAGTACTTC. Protein sequence: CASRVGPTVGEQYF.